The rows below give T cell receptor beta chains drawn from one sample of a study of PD-L1 blockade in urothelial cancer. Sequencing used immunoSEQ multiplex PCR; TCRdb keeps in-frame clones, though not all of them. The sample lists tens of thousands of clones; about 91% were seen once. The material was PBMCs, obtained around atezolizumab (anti-PD-L1) treatment. The source is a man between 45 and 60 years old with urothelial cancer. The CDR3 runs from the conserved cysteine through the conserved F or W. D genes are given only for firm matches. Clone sizes are given selectively: once, few, many, or a class where the clone is expanded.

v_gene,j_gene,d_gene,abundance,CDR3nt,CDR3aa
TRBV30,TRBJ1-5,NA,NA,TGTGCCTGGAGGAACAGAAACAATCAGCCCCAGCATTTT,CAWRNRNNQPQHF
TRBV27,TRBJ2-7,TRBD1,NA,TGTGCCAGCAGTCACGGACAGGCCCACGAGCAGTACTTC,CASSHGQAHEQYF
TRBV2,TRBJ2-2,TRBD2,NA,TGTGCCAGCAGTGACGATGGACTAGCGGGAAACACCGGGGAGCTGTTTTTT,CASSDDGLAGNTGELFF
TRBV29-1,TRBJ2-4,NA,NA,TGCAGCGTTGTTCCACTAGCCAAAAACATTCAGTACTTC,CSVVPLAKNIQYF
TRBV27,TRBJ2-7,NA,once,TGTGCCAGCAGTTTAGCACGGAGCCTTTACGAGCAGTACTTC,CASSLARSLYEQYF
TRBV10-1,TRBJ2-3,NA,NA,TGCGCCAGCAGCGCGGGTGCTACCACAGATACGCAGTATTTT,CASSAGATTDTQYF
TRBV10-2,TRBJ1-5,TRBD1,NA,TGCGCCAGCAGTTACAGGGGGCAGCGGCAGCCCCAGCATTTT,CASSYRGQRQPQHF
TRBV5-1,TRBJ2-5,NA,NA,TGCGCCAGCAGCTTGGACGGCCAAGAGACCCAGTACTTC,CASSLDGQETQYF
TRBV7-2,TRBJ2-1,TRBD1,once,TGTGCCAGCAGCCCACAGGGGAGCTCCTACAATGAGCAGTTCTTC,CASSPQGSSYNEQFF
TRBV28,TRBJ1-2,NA,NA,TGTGCCAGCAGTTTAGGTAGAATGAGCTATGGCTACACCTTC,CASSLGRMSYGYTF
TRBV7-2,TRBJ2-2,NA,NA,TGTGCCAGCAGCCCCTACACCGGGGAGCTGTTTTTT,CASSPYTGELFF
TRBV29-1,TRBJ2-7,TRBD2,NA,TGCAGCGGATCTAGCGGGGCCTTAGGGAACGAGCAGTACTTC,CSGSSGALGNEQYF
TRBV4-1,TRBJ2-1,TRBD2,NA,TGCGCCAGCAGCCAAGACCGTAGCGGGAATCTCAACAATGAGCAGTTCTTC,CASSQDRSGNLNNEQFF
TRBV27,TRBJ2-5,NA,NA,TGTGCCACCGACAGGTACCAAGAGACCCAGTACTTC,CATDRYQETQYF
TRBV2,TRBJ2-3,TRBD2,NA,TGTGCCAGCAGTGGGGGACTAGCGGGGATGAGGGATACGCAGTATTTT,CASSGGLAGMRDTQYF
TRBV30,TRBJ1-5,NA,NA,TGTGCCTGGCCCCCTGGCAATCAGCCCCAGCATTTT,CAWPPGNQPQHF
TRBV10-1,TRBJ2-3,TRBD1,once,TGCGCCAGCAGTGAGTTCGGACAGGAGACGCAGTATTTT,CASSEFGQETQYF
TRBV28,TRBJ1-6,NA,NA,TGTGCCAGCACTCTACATCAGGGTCCGAGCTCCTATAATTCACCCCTCCACTTT,CASTLHQGPSSYNSPLHF
TRBV5-4,TRBJ1-2,NA,once,TGTGCCAGCAGCTTGGAAGCCCCAGGGATCGGAGGCTACACCTTC,CASSLEAPGIGGYTF
TRBV5-8,TRBJ1-1,NA,NA,TGTGCCAGCAGCTTGCACAGGAATGCAGCTGAAGCTTTCTTT,CASSLHRNAAEAFF
TRBV6-4,TRBJ2-3,TRBD2,NA,TGTGCCAGCAGTGCGCTAGCGGGGGTAGATACGCAGTATTTT,CASSALAGVDTQYF
TRBV5-4,TRBJ1-1,NA,NA,TGTGCCAGCAGCTTGGGGCATCAAGTGAGGTCGAACACTGAAGCTTTCTTT,CASSLGHQVRSNTEAFF
TRBV29-1,TRBJ1-1,NA,NA,TGCAGCGTCCCTTTCGCTTTCTTT,CSVPFAFF
TRBV28,TRBJ2-6,TRBD1,once,TGTGCCAGCAGACAGGGGTCTGGGGCCAACGTCCTGACTTTC,CASRQGSGANVLTF
TRBV6-5,TRBJ2-7,NA,NA,TGTGCCAGCAGGAAGTCAGGGGCCGCAGACTACGAGCAGTACTTC,CASRKSGAADYEQYF
TRBV19,TRBJ2-7,TRBD2,NA,TGTGCCAGTAGTATAGCCCTAGCGGGAGTTGGATCGGGCTACGAGCAGTACTTC,CASSIALAGVGSGYEQYF
TRBV5-4,TRBJ1-2,NA,NA,TGTGCCAGCAGCCTGGCGCGATCCGGGGGGTTTTATGGCTACACCTTC,CASSLARSGGFYGYTF
TRBV5-1,TRBJ2-1,NA,NA,TGCGCCAGCAGCCCCGTCAGAGGAGAGCATGAGCAGTTCTTC,CASSPVRGEHEQFF
TRBV5-4,TRBJ2-5,NA,NA,TGTGCCAGCAGCCTAGGACACATCCAAGAGACCCAGTACTTC,CASSLGHIQETQYF
TRBV7-2,TRBJ2-2,NA,NA,TGTGCCAGCAGCTTAGAGGGGTACACCGGGGAGCTGTTTTTT,CASSLEGYTGELFF
TRBV14,TRBJ2-3,TRBD2,NA,TGTGCCAGCAGTCCCAATTCGGGGGGGATCACAGATACGCAGTATTTT,CASSPNSGGITDTQYF
TRBV4-1,TRBJ2-4,NA,NA,TGCGCCAGCAGCCAAGTCGAGGCTCTAGCCAAAAACATTCAGTACTTC,CASSQVEALAKNIQYF
TRBV13,TRBJ2-3,NA,once,TGTGCCAGCAGCCCGACCCGGGGCACAGATACGCAGTATTTT,CASSPTRGTDTQYF
TRBV6-1,TRBJ1-4,TRBD1,once,TGTGCCAGCAGTGACAGGGACAGGGCTAATGAAAAACTGTTTTTT,CASSDRDRANEKLFF
TRBV18,TRBJ2-7,NA,NA,TGTGCCAGCTCACGGGACAAAGGCTACGAGCAGTACTTC,CASSRDKGYEQYF
TRBV9,TRBJ2-7,TRBD1,NA,TGTGCCAGCAGCACAGGGGGTACCAACTACGAGCAGTACTTC,CASSTGGTNYEQYF
TRBV29-1,TRBJ1-4,NA,NA,TGCAGCGTTTGGAGTGAAAAACTGTTTTTT,CSVWSEKLFF
TRBV2,TRBJ2-7,NA,once,TGTGCCAGCAGGGCTACTAGTGTCCTGGACGAGCAGTACTTC,CASRATSVLDEQYF
TRBV20-1,TRBJ2-3,NA,NA,TGCAGTGCTAGTACCCCGGGTACGCAGTATTTT,CSASTPGTQYF
TRBV4-3,TRBJ1-5,NA,NA,TGCGCCAGCAGTCAAGCCAGGGCCGATCAGCCCCAGCATTTT,CASSQARADQPQHF
TRBV30,TRBJ1-3,NA,NA,TGTGCCTGGAGTGTACGGGGAGGTGCCGGAAACACCATATATTTT,CAWSVRGGAGNTIYF
TRBV7-9,TRBJ2-7,TRBD1,NA,TGTGCCAGCAGCCCCCGGACAGGGGGAAACGAGCAGTACTTC,CASSPRTGGNEQYF
TRBV28,TRBJ2-7,NA,NA,TGTGCCAGCAGTCGTTTCAGCTCCTACGAGCAGTACTTC,CASSRFSSYEQYF
TRBV7-2,TRBJ2-5,TRBD2,NA,TGTGCCAGCAGCCCAGGGTTAGCGGGTCCTCAAGAGACCCAGTACTTC,CASSPGLAGPQETQYF
TRBV18,TRBJ1-2,NA,NA,TGTGCCAGCTCACCACCTGGGACACCCCGAGGCTATGGCTACACCTTC,CASSPPGTPRGYGYTF
TRBV6-1,TRBJ1-2,NA,NA,TGTGCCAGCAGTGAAATTCGGGGGAACTATGGCTACACCTTC,CASSEIRGNYGYTF
TRBV19,TRBJ2-3,TRBD2,NA,TGTGCCAGTAGTTCAAGACTAGCGGGCTTAGGGGATACGCAGTATTTT,CASSSRLAGLGDTQYF
TRBV7-9,TRBJ2-7,NA,NA,TGTGCCAGCAGCTTCAGAACAGGGCCCAGCTCCTACGAGCAGTACTTC,CASSFRTGPSSYEQYF
TRBV5-1,TRBJ2-1,TRBD2,NA,TGCGCCAGCAGCTTGGGTAGCGGGAGGGGCTACAATGAGCAGTTCTTC,CASSLGSGRGYNEQFF
TRBV18,TRBJ2-7,TRBD2,NA,TGTGCCAGCTCACCTACTGTCGGGACTAGCGGGAGTGTGCAGTACTTC,CASSPTVGTSGSVQYF
TRBV7-8,TRBJ2-2,NA,once,TGTGCCAGCAGCCCTTTTCGGGGTTCGAACACCGGGGAGCTGTTTTTT,CASSPFRGSNTGELFF
TRBV10-2,TRBJ1-1,NA,few,TGCGCCAGCACCGGACAGACCAACACTGAAGCTTTCTTT,CASTGQTNTEAFF
TRBV10-3,TRBJ2-3,TRBD1,NA,TGTGCCATCAGAGATGACAGGGGGGAGGCAGATACGCAGTATTTT,CAIRDDRGEADTQYF
TRBV29-1,TRBJ2-7,TRBD2,NA,TGCAGCGTTGAATCACTAGCGGGCACCTACGAGCAGTACTTC,CSVESLAGTYEQYF
TRBV5-1,TRBJ1-2,NA,NA,TGCGCCAGCAGCTCGATCCCTGCGGGGCAGAACTATGGCTACACCTTC,CASSSIPAGQNYGYTF